What follows is one TCR beta chain and its context. No antigen is known for it. This entry is derived from a study of read filtering for tumor transcriptome and immune sequencing. In the study overall: TCR-mapped reads were about 4 to 11 million with IR-seq versus about 85 to 1,300 with RNA-seq. Broader study findings: Without single-read clonotypes, shared clonotype proportions correlated more between IR-seq and RNA-seq. Compared with RNA-seq, IR-seq gave much higher clonotype depth and reliability. The CD138-negative fraction was mixed bone marrow immune cells, not pure T cells.

This CDR3 is 17 amino acids long. Germline lookup yields CDR1 KGHSH and CDR2 LQKENI. J was trimmed by 8 bases and V by 0 bases; bases with no gene match: 12. Molecular barcoded adaptors covering alpha/delta and beta/gamma chains were used on roughly 400 ng RNA. TCRdb reprocessed the reads with MiXCR, giving one entry per CDR3 protein. The sample records about 93,000 distinct CDR3 sequences, under 25% being singletons. Sequences were obtained from a population of CD138-negative cells sorted from bone marrow. The rearrangement uses TRBV18 and TRBJ2-1, with TRBD1 matching 8 bases. The TCR was taken from a donor at least 40 years old with multiple myeloma. This CDR3 reads CASSPPPGRLDRDEQFF. DNA for the CDR3: TGTGCCAGCTCACCACCGCCAGGAAGGTTGGACAGGGATGAGCAGTTCTTC.